Listed below are T cell receptor beta chains from one sample, sequenced in a study of shared clonotypes between healthy human individuals. Here immunoSEQ multiplex PCR was the method, and the copy in TCRdb shows in-frame clones only, minus some. Found here are around 2.5 million clones, approximately 93% of them singletons; the top ten hold approximately 0.36%. The specimen was naive CD4+ T cells from PBMCs. The receptors were gathered from a man aged 18 to 35 in good health. Some clones in this sample may be carry-over from other donors' samples. Both conserved end residues are part of each CDR3. Fields, in order: D gene, V gene, J gene, CDR3 protein, CDR3 DNA. A D gene is named only where the DNA matches it firmly.

d_call: TRBD1
v_call: TRBV27
j_call: TRBJ2-5
cdr3_aa: CASRSGRGFETQYF
cdr3_nt: TGTGCCAGCAGGTCGGGCAGGGGGTTCGAGACCCAGTACTTC

d_call: -
v_call: TRBV6-5
j_call: TRBJ2-2
cdr3_aa: CASSYPRDGELFF
cdr3_nt: TGTGCCAGCAGTTACCCACGGGATGGGGAGCTGTTTTTT

d_call: -
v_call: TRBV27
j_call: TRBJ2-2
cdr3_aa: CASSLWGVPTGELFF
cdr3_nt: TGTGCCAGCAGTTTATGGGGGGTCCCCACCGGGGAGCTGTTTTTT

d_call: -
v_call: TRBV5-1
j_call: TRBJ2-3
cdr3_aa: CASSEEGTDTQYF
cdr3_nt: TGCGCCAGCAGCGAGGAGGGCACAGATACGCAGTATTTT

d_call: TRBD1
v_call: TRBV2
j_call: TRBJ1-2
cdr3_aa: CARQELTGGYYGYTF
cdr3_nt: TGTGCCAGACAAGAGCTTACAGGGGGGTACTATGGCTACACCTTC

d_call: -
v_call: TRBV6-1
j_call: TRBJ1-2
cdr3_aa: CASSEGQRINYGYTF
cdr3_nt: TGTGCCAGCAGTGAAGGACAGCGAATTAACTATGGCTACACCTTC

d_call: TRBD1
v_call: TRBV5-8
j_call: TRBJ1-5
cdr3_aa: CASSLYRTGGRENQPQHF
cdr3_nt: TGTGCCAGCAGCTTGTACAGGACAGGGGGCCGAGAAAATCAGCCCCAGCATTTT

d_call: TRBD2
v_call: TRBV28
j_call: TRBJ2-1
cdr3_aa: CASSLPGGSSYNEQFF
cdr3_nt: TGTGCCAGCAGCCTCCCGGGCGGGAGCTCCTACAATGAGCAGTTCTTC

d_call: -
v_call: TRBV6-4
j_call: TRBJ1-1
cdr3_aa: CASSEWAPGAVAFF
cdr3_nt: TGTGCCAGCAGTGAATGGGCGCCTGGGGCTGTCGCTTTCTTT

d_call: -
v_call: TRBV4-1
j_call: TRBJ1-4
cdr3_aa: CASSQLGGSEKLFF
cdr3_nt: TGCGCCAGCAGCCAACTGGGAGGGTCTGAAAAACTGTTTTTT

d_call: -
v_call: TRBV15
j_call: TRBJ1-1
cdr3_aa: CATSTQTNTEAFF
cdr3_nt: TGTGCCACCAGCACACAAACGAACACTGAAGCTTTCTTT

d_call: -
v_call: TRBV10-3
j_call: TRBJ2-7
cdr3_aa: CATRQGIYEQYF
cdr3_nt: TGTGCCACCCGCCAGGGCATCTATGAGCAGTACTTC

d_call: -
v_call: TRBV29-1
j_call: TRBJ1-4
cdr3_aa: CSVFWGSTNEKLFF
cdr3_nt: TGCAGCGTCTTTTGGGGTTCAACTAATGAAAAACTGTTTTTT

d_call: -
v_call: TRBV11-2
j_call: TRBJ2-7
cdr3_aa: CASSYDRGLFNF
cdr3_nt: TGTGCCAGCAGCTACGACAGGGGACTATTCAACTTC